Sequencing of this T cell receptor (beta chain) was carried out in a study of cytomegalovirus exposure and HLA in healthy donors (dated by TCRdb to about 2017). Some background on the complete study: A later analysis indicated that the 110 or so validation repertoires were generated on the platform also employed for the 700 or so repertoires of the first cohort. The aim of the study was to test whether cataloging public T cell receptors could identify signatures of past pathogen exposure. In addition to the first cohort of about 650 subjects, a separate validation cohort of some 120 different subjects was used. To predict cytomegalovirus infection status, the study brought together high-throughput TCR immunosequencing, statistical association of individual TCRs with disease status, and machine learning. Beyond this particular receptor, the publication reports: In a later analysis, TCRs clustered in the first cohort were found to also tend to co-occur in the roughly 130 validation repertoires, with 90% to 95% of cluster scores above 0. The study listed 150 to 200 TCR beta chains as associated with cytomegalovirus. Most TCR sequences were seen in very few donors, while some public TCRs were found in many individuals. It was suggested by the authors that the approach could potentially be generalized to other disease states and immunological phenotypes. Cytomegalovirus status was reported to be diagnosed by the classifier with high specificity and sensitivity in both the original and validation cohorts. A few of the identified cytomegalovirus-associated TCR beta chains were confirmed in vitro to be specific for cytomegalovirus antigens. A later analysis lacked HLA typing for the validation cohort, so it scored co-occurrence in that cohort across all 110 or so repertoires.

The donors were included in the validation cohort of 120 subjects, a group kept apart from the roughly 680-subject first cohort. After removal of 3 bases from V and 5 bases from J, the junction retains 14 bases not matched to a gene. The CDR1 and CDR2 encoded by the germline V gene are MGHRA and YSYEKL. The CDR3 measures 17 amino acids from cysteine to phenylalanine. Only CDR3 DNA remains: 51 bases, in frame from the first base. The library was built by means of the immunoSEQ multiplex PCR assay. The study's own analysis went as follows. A statistical classification framework was built to diagnose cytomegalovirus status from the catalog of TCR beta chain sequences. What TCRdb holds here is the immuneACCESS table cut down to in-frame rearrangements. Part of the clones is not present; checked against another copy, under half of the missing clones reflect an unresolved V gene, and the others are unexplained. V and J calls and clone size follow that table, whereas D and trimming were derived from the DNA. The sample has some 98,000 clones on record, 87% of them singletons. Of the sample, more than 3% falls within the top ten clones.

Notes on this clone: What this receptor recognizes is not known. No much larger clone is present one base from it, and per-base qualities are unavailable.

The sequencing input was PBMCs. This TCR derives from a woman aged 25 to 45 in good health and CMV-seronegative. The rearranged segments are TRBV4-1 and TRBJ2-7; the central 9 bases match TRBD1. The nucleotide sequence is TGCGCCAGCAGCCACGCTCCATCGGGACAGGGTCTCCACGAGCAGTACTTC. This encodes CASSHAPSGQGLHEQYF.